A single sample gave rise to the 10 T cell receptor beta chains below, sequenced in a study of blood T cell repertoires in COVID-19 (TCRdb year 2020). To prepare the library, the immunoSEQ multiplex PCR assay was applied. As stored in TCRdb, this immuneACCESS dataset retains in-frame rearrangements with V and J assigned. A fraction of the clones does not appear; measured against another copy, unresolved V genes explain less than half of the discrepancy, and the remainder lacks a known reason. Across this sample there are 300,000 to 400,000 clones, with around 85% seen only once. In total, the top ten clones hold about 4% of the sample. The sample consisted of PBMCs or T cells enriched from blood (not recorded which). The receptors come from a woman between 40 and 50 years old with acute COVID-19.

This chain connects TRBV6-2 or TRBV6-3 to TRBJ1-2; D possibly corresponds to TRBD1 (6 bases). Germline CDR1 is MNHEY and CDR2 is SVGEGT. The CDR3 has 15 amino acids. Trimming cost V 0 bases and J 4 bases, with 12 bases left between them. In DNA form, the CDR3 reads TGTGCCAGCAGTTACTCGGGGGCGCGTGTCTATGGCTACACCTTC. It is translated as CASSYSGARVYGYTF.

The chain couples TRBV3-1 (or the pseudogene TRBV3-2) to TRBJ1-5; no definite D call. Germline CDR1 LGHDT, CDR2 YNNKEL (reference sequence). The ends were cut back, 1 base at V and 6 bases at J, with 4 bases in the middle. The CDR3 loop spans 12 amino acids. CDR3 in amino acids: CASSQGSQPQHF. CDR3 in DNA: TGTGCCAGCAGCCAAGGGAGTCAGCCCCAGCATTTT.

The rearrangement joins TRBV12-3 or TRBV12-4 to TRBJ1-1; the D gene is possibly TRBD1 (5 bases). This CDR3 is 13 amino acids long. Trimming took 4 bases from V and 4 from J, leaving 10 bases between them. In DNA, the CDR3 is TGTGCCAGCAGTTCGACAGAGAGCACTGAAGCTTTCTTT. It is translated as CASSSTESTEAFF.

The chain links TRBV5-5 to TRBJ1-5; 8 positions agree with TRBD1. The germline V gene encodes CDR1 SGHKS and CDR2 YYEKEE (reference sequence). The CDR3 has 16 residues. V dropped 5 bases and J dropped 2; count of bases not matched to a gene: 9. This chain's CDR3 is CASSFTGGSRNQPQHF. The CDR3 nucleotides read TGTGCCAGCAGTTTTACAGGGGGTTCCCGCAATCAGCCCCAGCATTTT.

The rearrangement links TRBV12-5 to TRBJ1-2; possibly TRBD1 for D (5 bases). The V gene lost 6 bases and the J gene lost 3 bases, with 8 bases spanning the gap. The CDR3 sequence is 12 residues long. Germline V gives CDR1 LGHNT, CDR2 FRNRAP. The CDR3 DNA sequence: TGTGCTAGTGGCGGGGGGGACTATGGCTACACCTTC. This codes for CASGGGDYGYTF.

This clone was found once. DNA for the CDR3: TGTGCCAGCAGTCGATTCGGTAGCAATCAGCCCCAGCATTTT. It codes for CASSRFGSNQPQHF. This chain connects TRBV2 to TRBJ1-5; D is undetermined. Germline V CDR1 and CDR2: SNHLY, FYNNEI. Trimming stripped 5 bases from V and 0 bases from J, with 8 bases between. The length of the CDR3 is 14 residues.

The rearrangement uses TRBV6-5 and TRBJ1-3, with D tentatively TRBD1 (5 bases). CDR1 is MNHEY, CDR2 SVGAGI, per germline. The CDR3 loop spans 14 amino acids. The V gene lost 0 bases and the J gene lost 3 bases, with 6 bases spanning the gap. CDR3 region: CASSYSGDGNTIYF. DNA of the CDR3: TGTGCCAGCAGTTACTCAGGGGATGGAAACACCATATATTTT.

The CDR3 nucleotides read TGCGCCAGCAGCCAAGATGCAGGGTCTGGAAACACCATATATTTT. This translates into CASSQDAGSGNTIYF. The V gene is TRBV4-3, the J gene TRBJ1-3; TRBD1 is a possible D gene (5 bases). This CDR3 is built from 15 residues. The germline CDR1 and CDR2 sequences are LGHNA and YSLEER. Between the trimmed V and J ends, which lost 0 bases and 1 base, there was a span of 7 bases.

The CDR3 DNA reads TGCAGTGCTAGTCGACAGGGGCCGATAGATTCACCCCTCCACTTT. Translating it yields CSASRQGPIDSPLHF. V is TRBV20-1 and J is TRBJ1-6; 8 bases fit TRBD1. Trimming at V came to 3 bases and at J to 8 bases, leaving 9 bases not matched to a gene. The CDR3 length is 15 residues. The germline V gene has CDR1 DFQATT and CDR2 SNEGSKA (reference sequence).

This clone has just a few counts. V and J are TRBV28 and TRBJ1-1, with 8 bases fitting TRBD1. Per germline, CDR1 MDHEN and CDR2 SYDVKM. The ends lost 7 bases at V and 5 bases at J; junction bases unmatched: 24. The CDR3 length is 19 residues. The chain's CDR3 is CASKVLLPIQGAFVTEAFF. In DNA form, the CDR3 reads TGTGCCAGCAAGGTCCTTCTCCCTATCCAGGGGGCGTTCGTGACTGAAGCTTTCTTT. Full variable domain (missing parts from reference TRBV28 and TRBJ1-1): DVKVTQSSRYLVKRTGEKVFLECVQDMDHENMFWYRQDPGLGLRLIYFSYDVKMKEKGDIPEGYSVSREKKERFSLILESASTNQTSMYLCASKVLLPIQGAFVTEAFFGQGTRLTVV.